This T cell receptor beta chain emerged from a study of cytomegalovirus exposure and HLA in healthy donors. The CDR3 has 13 amino acids. Germline CDR1 is SGHNT and CDR2 is YYREEE (reference sequence). V was pared by 4 bases and J by 5 bases, with 10 bases between. This cohort consisted of healthy bone marrow donors. Likely unrecorded immune exposures existed in these nominally healthy donors. PCR involved 60 Vbeta and 13 Jbeta primers. Profiled with immunoSEQ multiplex PCR; TCRdb holds only in-frame clones, not every one. Seen here are 120,000 or so clones, more than 60% observed once, and the top ten hold around 3.9%. This clone has a handful of counts. Antigen specificity is unknown. Whole-study results and caveats: Per a later analysis, HLA-associated TCR beta chains showed more clonal expansion than other, equally common TCR beta chains.

The chain employs TRBV5-4 and TRBJ2-1; the D gene is possibly TRBD1 (6 bases). The sample taken for sequencing was PBMCs. The clonotype was recovered from a woman aged 40 to 50 in good health and CMV-seronegative. The CDR3 loop reads CASSKGQNNEQFF. CDR3 bases: TGTGCCAGCAGCAAAGGACAGAACAATGAGCAGTTCTTC.